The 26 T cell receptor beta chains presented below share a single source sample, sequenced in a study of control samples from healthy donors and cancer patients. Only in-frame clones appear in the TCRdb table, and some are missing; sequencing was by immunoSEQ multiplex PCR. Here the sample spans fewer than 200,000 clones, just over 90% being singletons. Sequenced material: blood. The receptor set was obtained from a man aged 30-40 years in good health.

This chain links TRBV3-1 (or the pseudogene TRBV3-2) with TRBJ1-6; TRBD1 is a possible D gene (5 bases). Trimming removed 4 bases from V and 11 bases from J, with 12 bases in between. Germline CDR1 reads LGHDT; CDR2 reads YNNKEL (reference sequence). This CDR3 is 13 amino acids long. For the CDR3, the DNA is TGTGCCAGCAGCCTCGACAGTGAGACACCCCTCCACTTT. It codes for CASSLDSETPLHF.

CDR3 sequence: CATSDSGQLYQPQHF. As DNA, the CDR3 is TGTGCCACCAGTGATTCGGGACAGCTGTATCAGCCCCAGCATTTT. This sequence joins TRBV24-1 and TRBJ1-5; the match to TRBD1 covers 7 bases. Trimming took 2 bases from V and 5 from J; bases not matched to a gene: 5. CDR1 is KGHDR, CDR2 SFDVKD, per germline. This CDR3 region has 15 residues.

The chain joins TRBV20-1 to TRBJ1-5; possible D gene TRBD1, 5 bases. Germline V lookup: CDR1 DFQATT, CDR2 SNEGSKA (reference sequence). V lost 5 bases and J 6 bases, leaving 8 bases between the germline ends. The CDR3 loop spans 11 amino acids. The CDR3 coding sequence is TGCAGTGCTCAGGGAGGTCAGCCCCAGCATTTT. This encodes CSAQGGQPQHF.

This chain's CDR3 is CASSWYSSTGFGGYTF. The CDR3, as DNA: TGTGCCAGCAGCTGGTATTCCTCTACAGGGTTCGGTGGCTACACCTTC. This chain joins TRBV5-6 and TRBJ1-2, with D possibly matching TRBD1 (6 bases). Between the trimmed V and J ends, which lost 3 bases and 7 bases, there was a span of 22 bases. This CDR3 contains 16 residues. Germline V gene sequence: CDR1 SGHDT, CDR2 YYEEEE. The full variable domain, in which reference TRBV5-6 and TRBJ1-2 provide the parts outside the CDR3, is DAGVTQSPTHLIKTRGQQVTLRCSPKSGHDTVSWYQQALGQGPQFIFQYYEEEERQRGNFPDRFSGHQFPNYSSELNVNALLLGDSALYLCASSWYSSTGFGGYTFGSGTRLTVV.

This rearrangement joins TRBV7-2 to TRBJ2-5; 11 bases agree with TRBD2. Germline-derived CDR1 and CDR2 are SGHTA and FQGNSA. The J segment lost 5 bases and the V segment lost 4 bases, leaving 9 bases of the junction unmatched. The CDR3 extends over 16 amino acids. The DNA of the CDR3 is TGTGCCAGCAGCTCGGTCCTAGCGGGGGGCTGGGAGACCCAGTACTTC. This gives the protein CASSSVLAGGWETQYF.

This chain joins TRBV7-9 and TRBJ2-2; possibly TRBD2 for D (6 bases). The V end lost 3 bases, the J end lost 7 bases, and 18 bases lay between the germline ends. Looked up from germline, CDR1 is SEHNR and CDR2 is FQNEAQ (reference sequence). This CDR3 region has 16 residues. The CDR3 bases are TGTGCCAGCAGCTTGCCTAGCGCCCCCCCCAGCGGGGAGCTGTTTTTT. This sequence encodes CASSLPSAPPSGELFF.

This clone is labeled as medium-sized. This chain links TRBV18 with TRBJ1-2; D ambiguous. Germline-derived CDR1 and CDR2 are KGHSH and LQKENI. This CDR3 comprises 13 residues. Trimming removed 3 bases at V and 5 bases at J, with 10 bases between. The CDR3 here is CASSPDLGYGYTF. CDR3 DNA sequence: TGTGCCAGCTCACCGGACCTTGGGTATGGCTACACCTTC. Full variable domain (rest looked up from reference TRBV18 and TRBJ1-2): NAGVMQNPRHLVRRRGQEARLRCSPMKGHSHVYWYRQLPEEGLKFMVYLQKENIIDESGMPKERFSAEFPKEGPSILRIQQVVRGDSAAYFCASSPDLGYGYTFGSGTRLTVV.

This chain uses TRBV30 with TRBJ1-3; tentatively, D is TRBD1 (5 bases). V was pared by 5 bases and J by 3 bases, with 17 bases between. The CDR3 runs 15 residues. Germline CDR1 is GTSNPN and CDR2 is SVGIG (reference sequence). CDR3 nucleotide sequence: TGTGCCTGGGCCCCTCCGGGACTGATTGGAAACACCATATATTTT. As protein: CAWAPPGLIGNTIYF.

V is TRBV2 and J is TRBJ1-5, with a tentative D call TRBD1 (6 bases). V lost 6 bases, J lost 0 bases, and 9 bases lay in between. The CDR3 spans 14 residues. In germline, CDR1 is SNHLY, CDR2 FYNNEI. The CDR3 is CASRGGVSNQPQHF. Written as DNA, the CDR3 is TGTGCCAGCAGGGGGGGCGTTAGCAATCAGCCCCAGCATTTT.

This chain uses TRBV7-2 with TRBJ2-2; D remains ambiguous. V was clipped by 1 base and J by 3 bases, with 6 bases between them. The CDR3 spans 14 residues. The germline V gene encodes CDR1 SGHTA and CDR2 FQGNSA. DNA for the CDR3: TGTGCCAGCAGCTTAGTAGGGTACACCGGGGAGCTGTTTTTT. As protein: CASSLVGYTGELFF.

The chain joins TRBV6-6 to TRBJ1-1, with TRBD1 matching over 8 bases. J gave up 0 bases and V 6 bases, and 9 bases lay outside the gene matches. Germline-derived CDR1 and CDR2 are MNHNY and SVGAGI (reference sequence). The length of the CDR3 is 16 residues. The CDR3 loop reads CASRPDRGLMNTEAFF. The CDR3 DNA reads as TGTGCCAGCAGGCCCGACAGGGGACTAATGAACACTGAAGCTTTCTTT.

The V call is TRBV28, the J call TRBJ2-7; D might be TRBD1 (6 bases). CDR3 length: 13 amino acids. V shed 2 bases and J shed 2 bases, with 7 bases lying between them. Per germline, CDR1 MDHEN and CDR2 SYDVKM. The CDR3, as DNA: TGTGCCAGCAGTTTAGGGGACACCTACGAGCAGTACTTC. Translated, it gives CASSLGDTYEQYF.

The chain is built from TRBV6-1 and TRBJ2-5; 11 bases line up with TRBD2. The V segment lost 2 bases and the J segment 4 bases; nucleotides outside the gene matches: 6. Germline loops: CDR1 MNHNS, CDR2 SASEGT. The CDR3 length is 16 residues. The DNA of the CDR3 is TGTGCCAGCAGTGAAACTAGCGGGAGCTCCGTAGAGACCCAGTACTTC. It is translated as CASSETSGSSVETQYF.

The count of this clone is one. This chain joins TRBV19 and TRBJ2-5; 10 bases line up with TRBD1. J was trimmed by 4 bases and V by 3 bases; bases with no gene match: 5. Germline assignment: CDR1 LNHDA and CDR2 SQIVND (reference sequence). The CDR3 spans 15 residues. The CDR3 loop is CASSIGQGDVETQYF. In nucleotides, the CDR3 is TGTGCCAGTAGTATCGGACAGGGGGATGTAGAGACCCAGTACTTC.

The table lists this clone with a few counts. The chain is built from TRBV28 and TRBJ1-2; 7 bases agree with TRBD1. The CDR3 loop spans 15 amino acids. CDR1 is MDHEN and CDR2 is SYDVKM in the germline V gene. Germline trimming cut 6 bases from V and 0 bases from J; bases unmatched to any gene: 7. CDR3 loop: CASSPTGPTNYGYTF. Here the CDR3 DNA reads TGTGCCAGCAGCCCGACAGGGCCAACTAACTATGGCTACACCTTC.

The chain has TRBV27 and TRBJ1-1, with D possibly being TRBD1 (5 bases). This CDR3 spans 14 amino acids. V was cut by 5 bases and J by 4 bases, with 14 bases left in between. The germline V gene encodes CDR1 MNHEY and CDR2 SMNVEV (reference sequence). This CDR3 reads CASSGLGGSTEAFF. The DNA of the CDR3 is TGTGCCAGCAGTGGTTTGGGGGGGAGCACTGAAGCTTTCTTT.

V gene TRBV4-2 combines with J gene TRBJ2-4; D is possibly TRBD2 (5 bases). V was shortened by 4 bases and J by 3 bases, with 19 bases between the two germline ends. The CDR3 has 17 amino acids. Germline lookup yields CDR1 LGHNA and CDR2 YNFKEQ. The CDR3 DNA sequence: TGTGCCAGCAGCCCCAGCTGGACTGGGCGCGGCAAAAACATTCAGTACTTC. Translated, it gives CASSPSWTGRGKNIQYF.

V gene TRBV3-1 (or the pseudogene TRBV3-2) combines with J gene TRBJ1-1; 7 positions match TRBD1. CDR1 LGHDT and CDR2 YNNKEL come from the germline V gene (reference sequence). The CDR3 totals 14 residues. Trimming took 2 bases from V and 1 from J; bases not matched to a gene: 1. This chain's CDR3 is CASSQWTGNTEAFF. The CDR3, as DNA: TGTGCCAGCAGCCAATGGACAGGGAACACTGAAGCTTTCTTT.

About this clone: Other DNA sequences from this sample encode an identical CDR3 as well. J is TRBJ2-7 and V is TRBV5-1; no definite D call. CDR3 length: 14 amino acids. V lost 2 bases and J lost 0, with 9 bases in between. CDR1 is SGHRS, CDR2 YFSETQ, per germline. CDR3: CASSFRGSSYEQYF. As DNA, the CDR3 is TGCGCCAGCAGCTTCCGAGGAAGCTCCTACGAGCAGTACTTC. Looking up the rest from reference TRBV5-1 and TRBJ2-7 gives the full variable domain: KAGVTQTPRYLIKTRGQQVTLSCSPISGHRSVSWYQQTPGQGLQFLFEYFSETQRNKGNFPGRFSGRQFSNSRSEMNVSTLELGDSALYLCASSFRGSSYEQYFGPGTRLTVT.

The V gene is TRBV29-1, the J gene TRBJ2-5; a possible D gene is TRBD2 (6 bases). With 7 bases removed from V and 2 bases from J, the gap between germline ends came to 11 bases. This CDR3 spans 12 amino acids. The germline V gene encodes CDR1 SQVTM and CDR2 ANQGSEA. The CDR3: CSALEGQETQYF. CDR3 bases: TGCAGCGCCCTGGAGGGTCAAGAGACCCAGTACTTC.

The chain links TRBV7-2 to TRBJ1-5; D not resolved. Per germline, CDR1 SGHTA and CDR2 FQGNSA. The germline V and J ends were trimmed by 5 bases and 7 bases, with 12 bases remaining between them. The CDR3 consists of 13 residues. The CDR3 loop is CASSVGGAQPQHF. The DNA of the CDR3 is TGTGCCAGCAGCGTGGGAGGAGCACAGCCCCAGCATTTT.

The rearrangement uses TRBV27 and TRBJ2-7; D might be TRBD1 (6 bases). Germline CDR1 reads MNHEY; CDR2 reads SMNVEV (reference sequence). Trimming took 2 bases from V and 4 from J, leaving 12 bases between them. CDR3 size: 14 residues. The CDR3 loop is CASSLVQGLYEQYF. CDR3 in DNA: TGTGCCAGCAGTTTAGTACAGGGTCTATACGAGCAGTACTTC.

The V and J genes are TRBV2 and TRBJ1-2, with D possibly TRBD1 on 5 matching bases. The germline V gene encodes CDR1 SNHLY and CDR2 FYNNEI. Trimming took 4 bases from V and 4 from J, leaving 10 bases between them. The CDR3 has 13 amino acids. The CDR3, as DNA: TGTGCCAGCAGTGGGGGCGGGGGCTATGGCTACACCTTC. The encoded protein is CASSGGGGYGYTF.

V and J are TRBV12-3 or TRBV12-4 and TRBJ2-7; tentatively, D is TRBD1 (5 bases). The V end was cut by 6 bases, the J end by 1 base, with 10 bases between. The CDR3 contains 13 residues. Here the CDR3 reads CASSQGISYEQYF. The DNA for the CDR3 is TGTGCCAGCAGCCAGGGAATTTCCTACGAGCAGTACTTC.

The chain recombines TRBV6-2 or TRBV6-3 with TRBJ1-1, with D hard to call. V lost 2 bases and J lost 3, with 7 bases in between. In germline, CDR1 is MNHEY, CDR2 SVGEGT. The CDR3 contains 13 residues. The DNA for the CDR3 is TGTGCCAGCAGTTACGTAAGGGACACTGAAGCTTTCTTT. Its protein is CASSYVRDTEAFF.

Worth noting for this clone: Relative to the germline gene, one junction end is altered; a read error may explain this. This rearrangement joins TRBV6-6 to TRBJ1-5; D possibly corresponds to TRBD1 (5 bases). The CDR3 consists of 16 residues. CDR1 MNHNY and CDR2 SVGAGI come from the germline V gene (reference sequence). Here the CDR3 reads CASSSPGPRGNQPRHF. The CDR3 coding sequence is TGTGCCAGCAGTTCGCCCGGGCCAAGGGGCAATCAGCCCCGGCATTTT.